This is a list of T cell receptor beta chains from one sample in a study. TCRdb called the 5' RACE reads again in MiXCR, with one record for every CDR3 protein. The sample has around 5,900 distinct CDR3 sequences; 65% to 75% are singletons. The specimen was memory CD4+ T cells sorted from a lymph node. Every receptor here comes from a female donor with breast cancer. CDR3s include the opening cysteine and the closing phenylalanine or tryptophan. Each record gives: J gene, V gene, D gene, clone size, CDR3 protein, CDR3 DNA. A D gene is named only where the DNA matches it firmly. Expanded clones are given a class, and other clones once, few, many or no size at all.

>TRBJ1-4|TRBV7-6|NA|NA
CASSRNIQGFNEKLFF
TGTGCCAGCAGCAGAAATATCCAGGGGTTTAATGAAAAACTGTTTTTT
>TRBJ2-3|TRBV29-1|TRBD2|NA
CSVEDTTSGGTTDTQYF
TGCAGCGTTGAAGACACAACTAGCGGGGGGACCACAGATACGCAGTATTTT
>TRBJ1-3|TRBV20-1|NA|NA
CASSWGSGNTIYF
TGTGCCAGCAGTTGGGGCTCTGGAAACACCATATATTTT
>TRBJ1-5|TRBV2|NA|once
CASSVMGAGQPQHF
TGTGCCAGCAGTGTAATGGGGGCGGGTCAGCCCCAGCATTTT
>TRBJ2-2|TRBV12-3/TRBV12-4|NA|few
CASSGRATGELFF
TGTGCCAGCAGTGGACGGGCCACCGGGGAGCTGTTTTTT
>TRBJ1-5|TRBV12-3/TRBV12-4|NA|few
CASRDQAGNQPQHF
TGTGCCAGCAGAGACCAGGCGGGCAATCAGCCCCAGCATTTT
>TRBJ1-5|TRBV4-2|TRBD1|NA
CASSQVFGQGTGSSQPQHF
TGTGCCAGCAGCCAAGTGTTTGGACAGGGGACCGGTTCGTCCCAGCCCCAGCATTTT
>TRBJ2-7|TRBV15|NA|once
CATSGDHAGMKYF
TGTGCCACCAGCGGAGATCACGCAGGGATGAAGTACTTC
>TRBJ2-5|TRBV29-1|NA|NA
CSVEDRHRGLETQYF
TGCAGCGTTGAAGATCGACACCGCGGCTTGGAGACCCAGTACTTC
>TRBJ2-5|TRBV12-3/TRBV12-4|NA|NA
CASSPNRGWETQYF
TGTGCCAGCAGTCCCAACCGTGGCTGGGAGACCCAGTACTTC
>TRBJ2-1|TRBV5-5|NA|NA
CASSINRGGDTQFF
TGTGCCAGCAGCATTAACAGGGGGGGAGATACGCAGTTCTTC
>TRBJ2-7|TRBV5-4|TRBD1|few
CASSPGQGPYEQYF
TGTGCCAGCAGCCCCGGACAGGGCCCCTACGAGCAGTACTTC
>TRBJ2-2|TRBV12-3/TRBV12-4|NA|NA
CASSFAGRNTGELFF
TGTGCCAGCAGTTTTGCGGGGCGAAACACCGGGGAGCTGTTTTTT
>TRBJ1-1|TRBV6-1|NA|NA
CASSEQLLPARAFF
TGTGCCAGCAGTGAACAACTATTGCCCGCACGGGCTTTCTTT
>TRBJ1-1|TRBV5-1|NA|NA
CASRDSTNTEAFF
TGCGCCAGCAGGGATTCGACGAACACTGAAGCTTTCTTT
>TRBJ2-3|TRBV7-3|TRBD2|NA
CASSLDGTSGGRTDTQYF
TGTGCCAGCAGCTTAGACGGGACTAGCGGGGGACGCACAGATACGCAGTATTTT
>TRBJ2-3|TRBV5-1|TRBD2|NA
CASSLAGGALTDTQYF
TGCGCCAGCAGCTTGGCGGGAGGGGCCCTCACAGATACGCAGTATTTT
>TRBJ2-2|TRBV23-1|NA|NA
CASTLIARKGPNTGELFF
TGCGCCAGCACCCTAATCGCCCGGAAGGGCCCCAACACCGGGGAGCTGTTTTTT
>TRBJ2-3|TRBV12-3/TRBV12-4|TRBD1|NA
CASSDDRDTDTQYF
TGTGCCAGCAGTGACGACAGGGACACAGATACGCAGTATTTT